This T cell receptor beta chain originates from a study of STAT3 mutations in large granular lymphocyte leukemia. Study-wide context: Immunosuppressive therapy was given to more than half of T-LGLL patients. Findings and caveats of the study: TCR clonotype switching after therapy occurred in about 30% of the 18 patients. Every T-cell large granular lymphocyte leukemia patient had at least one immunodominant TCR beta clonotype.

The protocol was immunoSEQ multiplex PCR, while the TCRdb copy is restricted to in-frame clones and leaves out a portion. The sample comprises 2,000 or so clones, more than 55% of which are singletons, and roughly 71% rests with the top ten. Concerning this clone: The target antigen is unknown.

V lost 0 bases, J lost 5 bases, and 17 bases lay in between. This CDR3 contains 16 residues. Germline CDR1 reads MNHEY; CDR2 reads SVGAGI. The sequence was collected from a man aged 55 to 69 with T-cell large granular lymphocyte leukemia. Some clones in this sample may be carry-over from other donors' samples. The specimen was peripheral blood mononuclear cells. This chain connects TRBV6-5 to TRBJ2-7; possible D gene TRBD1, 6 bases. CDR3: CASSYSKLGGIHEQYF. The CDR3 region has the DNA TGTGCCAGCAGTTACTCGAAGTTAGGGGGTATCCACGAGCAGTACTTC.